This T cell receptor beta chain was sequenced in a study of siplizumab effects on memory and regulatory T cells. Study-level points and caveats: Proliferating Tregs taken from siplizumab cultures were not shown to have a confirmed suppressive function.

TCRdb's copy holds only in-frame clones and misses some; the assay was immunoSEQ multiplex PCR. The sample includes fewer than 120,000 clones, approximately 92% of them seen just once. From germline, CDR1 is SGHVS and CDR2 FQNEAQ. Trimming shortened V by 0 bases and J by 8 bases, and 10 bases separated the two germline ends. The CDR3 sequence is 13 residues long. Details on this clone: Antigen specificity is unknown.

Sequenced material: CD4+ T cells sorted from blood. The receptor's source is a human donor in good health. The chain combines TRBV7-8 with TRBJ1-2; D possibly corresponds to TRBD1 (5 bases). The CDR3 DNA sequence: TGTGCCAGCAGCTTAGCCCGGGGGACGGGCTACACCTTC. This encodes CASSLARGTGYTF.